This TCR beta chain comes out of a study of blood T cell repertoires in COVID-19. Trimming took 7 bases from V and 5 from J, leaving 8 bases between them. This CDR3 is built from 12 residues. CDR1 is MRHNA, CDR2 SNTAGT, per germline. Original processing notes: Amplification of reference gene primers was used by the study to estimate nucleated cell counts. The data were produced by immunoSEQ multiplex PCR, yet TCRdb's version contains in-frame clones alone and is incomplete. V and J calls and clone size are copied from that table; D and trimming were computed from the DNA. The sample has a few hundred thousand clones, 85% to 90% seen once. The Seattle patients joined while their infection was active and were tracked longitudinally afterward.

This receptor was taken from a woman between 45 and 60 years old with COVID-19, enrolled during active disease. The chain uses TRBV6-4 and TRBJ2-2; possible D gene TRBD2, 6 bases. The source material was peripheral blood. CDR3 in DNA: TGTGCCAGCATGGGGGGAACCGGGGAGCTGTTTTTT. Translating it yields CASMGGTGELFF.